Listed here are 26 T cell receptor beta chains from one sample, sequenced in a study of T-cell memory formation after mild COVID-19 (dated by TCRdb to the early 2020s). Libraries were prepared through 5' RACE. The data were produced on an Illumina NovaSeq 6000. TCRdb trimmed the raw reads at Q25, called clones with MiXCR and kept productive beta chains. Each entry merges the rows of one CDR3 protein and shows their most common DNA and genes. The sample table shows 500,000 to 600,000 distinct CDR3 sequences, and 15% to 20% are seen once. The ten largest clones add up to more than 10% of the sample. Sequencing was performed on PBMCs or a T cell subset sorted from them (not recorded which). Receptors were obtained from an adult woman who had mild COVID-19 (a few samples of this study predate the infection). The sample titles of this study are shuffled in the database, so cell type and time point are left out; the donor was told from shared clones.

The chain recombines TRBV10-3 with TRBJ2-7; 8 bases fit TRBD2. The germline gives CDR1 ENHRY, CDR2 SYGVKD. Trimming removed 2 bases from V and 3 bases from J; junction bases left unmatched: 9. The CDR3 runs to 16 residues. The CDR3 DNA follows: TGTGCCATCAGTGAGAATTTCCAGCGGGGGTACTACGAGCAGTACTTC. This translates into CAISENFQRGYYEQYF.

This clonotype has more than one count but fewer than ten. CDR3 sequence: CASSSLSITSTDTQYF. CDR3 in DNA: TGTGCCAGCAGCTCCCTGAGTATCACTAGCACAGATACGCAGTATTTT. The chain employs TRBV7-9 and TRBJ2-3; no clear D. Germline loops: CDR1 SEHNR, CDR2 FQNEAQ (reference sequence). CDR3 length: 16 amino acids. Trimming cost V 4 bases and J 0 bases, with 14 bases left between them.

V is TRBV14 and J is TRBJ1-1; 10 bases agree with TRBD1. V trimming: 0 bases; J trimming: 3 bases; junction bases outside the gene matches: 4. This CDR3 is 16 amino acids long. Germline CDR1 reads SGHDN; CDR2 reads FVKESK. The CDR3 DNA is TGTGCCAGCAGCCAAGAGCTAGGACAGGGGGACACTGAAGCTTTCTTT. Protein sequence: CASSQELGQGDTEAFF.

The J gene is TRBJ1-1, the V gene TRBV14; possibly TRBD1 for D (5 bases). V lost 4 bases, J lost 5 bases, and 17 bases lay in between. CDR3 size: 15 residues. The germline V gene encodes CDR1 SGHDN and CDR2 FVKESK. This CDR3 reads CASSRRGASITEAFF. The DNA of the CDR3 is TGTGCCAGCAGCCGTCGTGGGGCTTCTATTACTGAAGCTTTCTTT.

The rearrangement joins TRBV18 to TRBJ1-1; no definite D call. CDR1 KGHSH and CDR2 LQKENI come from the germline V gene. The CDR3 extends over 13 amino acids. The germline V and J ends were trimmed by 6 bases and 4 bases, with 12 bases remaining between them. CDR3 DNA: TGTGCCAGCTCTCTCCCATCAAGCACTGAAGCTTTCTTT. This encodes CASSLPSSTEAFF.

The chain uses TRBV4-3 and TRBJ2-1, with TRBD2 identical over 13 bases. Per germline, CDR1 LGHNA and CDR2 YSLEER. V trimming: 3 bases; J trimming: 10 bases; junction bases outside the gene matches: 6. The CDR3 has 15 amino acids. This chain's CDR3 is CASSQRGLAGLEQFF. The DNA of the CDR3 is TGCGCCAGCAGCCAGAGGGGACTAGCGGGATTGGAGCAGTTCTTC.

This clonotype was observed a few times. This chain joins TRBV11-1 and TRBJ2-3, with D uncertain. V shed 5 bases and J shed 6 bases, with 6 bases lying between them. Germline values: CDR1 SGHAT, CDR2 FQDESV (reference sequence). This CDR3 is built from 11 residues. The CDR3 reads CASSISDTQYF. The CDR3 DNA follows: TGTGCCAGCAGCATTAGCGATACGCAGTATTTT.

This clonotype was counted only a few times. V usage is TRBV29-1 and J usage is TRBJ2-7; D is possibly TRBD2 (6 bases). Germline V gives CDR1 SQVTM, CDR2 ANQGSEA. The CDR3 spans 12 residues. V gave up 7 bases and J gave up 7 bases, with 17 bases separating them. The CDR3 here is CSASRDLIEQYF. The CDR3 nucleotides read TGCAGCGCCTCGAGGGACTTGATAGAGCAGTACTTC.

The V and J genes are TRBV14 and TRBJ1-1; D unclear. CDR3 length equals 13 residues. Trimming took 4 bases from V and 3 from J, leaving 9 bases between them. The germline gives CDR1 SGHDN, CDR2 FVKESK. CDR3 nucleotide sequence: TGTGCCAGCAGCCCAACCCGGTACACTGAAGCTTTCTTT. The encoded protein is CASSPTRYTEAFF.

The genes are TRBV9 and TRBJ1-6, with D maybe TRBD1 (5 bases). Germline CDR1 and CDR2: SGDLS and YYNGEE. The CDR3 runs to 15 residues. The V and J ends lost 3 bases and 6 bases respectively, with 13 bases between them. CDR3 coding DNA: TGTGCCAGCAGCGCAGGGTCAGGGACTAATTCACCCCTCCACTTT. Encoded protein: CASSAGSGTNSPLHF.

This clonotype came up a few times. The chain couples TRBV6-1 to TRBJ2-3, with D perhaps TRBD2 (6 bases). The germline V gene has CDR1 MNHNS and CDR2 SASEGT. The CDR3 contains 15 residues. V gave up 6 bases and J gave up 6 bases, with 19 bases separating them. CDR3 nucleotides: TGTGCCAGCAGGGGGGGACCCCCCATTTTGGATACGCAGTATTTT. This codes for CASRGGPPILDTQYF.

The rearrangement joins TRBV12-3 or TRBV12-4 to TRBJ1-1; the D is unclear. V was shortened by 4 bases and J by 0 bases, with 9 bases between the two germline ends. This CDR3 contains 14 residues. CDR3 sequence: CASSSRTMNTEAFF. For the CDR3, the DNA is TGTGCCAGCAGTTCCAGAACCATGAACACTGAAGCTTTCTTT.

This chain links TRBV5-1 with TRBJ2-7; D gene ambiguous. The length of the CDR3 is 12 residues. CDR1 is SGHRS and CDR2 is YFSETQ in the germline V gene. Trimming removed 4 bases at V and 6 bases at J, with 11 bases between. The CDR3 is CASSLPAPEQYF. The CDR3 region has the DNA TGCGCCAGCAGCCTCCCTGCCCCCGAGCAGTACTTC.

J is TRBJ1-5 and V is TRBV27, with D unclear. Germline CDR1 reads MNHEY; CDR2 reads SMNVEV (reference sequence). The CDR3 covers 15 residues. Trimming stripped 5 bases from V and 0 bases from J, with 11 bases between. The CDR3, as DNA: TGTGCCAGCAGTCCACGAAAGTATAGCAATCAGCCCCAGCATTTT. It yields the protein CASSPRKYSNQPQHF.

This sequence joins TRBV27 and TRBJ1-5; 8 bases match TRBD1. The CDR3 totals 14 residues. J gave up 4 bases and V 4 bases, and 3 bases lay outside the gene matches. The germline V gene encodes CDR1 MNHEY and CDR2 SMNVEV (reference sequence). The CDR3 bases are TGTGCCAGCAGTTATCAGGGGGCGAATCAGCCCCAGCATTTT. Translated: CASSYQGANQPQHF.

Only a few counts were recorded for this clonotype. The chain joins TRBV24-1 to TRBJ1-1; TRBD1 is a possible D gene (5 bases). The CDR3 loop spans 12 amino acids. Looked up from germline, CDR1 is KGHDR and CDR2 is SFDVKD. V was shortened by 1 base and J by 12 bases, with 11 bases between the two germline ends. CDR3 loop: CATSDFTGAPFF. The CDR3 DNA follows: TGTGCCACCAGTGATTTTACAGGTGCTCCTTTCTTT.

Only a few counts were recorded for this clonotype. The chain is built from TRBV18 and TRBJ1-1; maybe TRBD1 (6 bases). The CDR3 runs to 13 residues. Trimming removed 8 bases at V and 1 base at J, with 11 bases between. Germline V gene lookup returns CDR1 KGHSH and CDR2 LQKENI. The CDR3 bases are TGTGCCAGCGGGGCGGGACAGAACACTGAAGCTTTCTTT. This gives the protein CASGAGQNTEAFF.

The rearrangement joins TRBV24-1 to TRBJ2-3; TRBD2 matches at 10 bases. J gave up 4 bases and V 4 bases, and 7 bases lay outside the gene matches. This CDR3 has 16 amino acids. Germline-derived CDR1 and CDR2 are KGHDR and SFDVKD. The CDR3 region has the DNA TGTGCCACCAGTGACGGGCCTAGCGGGAGATCAGATACGCAGTATTTT. It codes for CATSDGPSGRSDTQYF.

Only a few counts were recorded for this clonotype. The chain couples TRBV29-1 to TRBJ2-3; D is unclear. V was clipped by 3 bases and J by 2 bases, with 9 bases between them. CDR3 size: 13 residues. Germline-derived CDR1 and CDR2 are SQVTM and ANQGSEA. The CDR3 is CSVEPHFTDTQYF. The CDR3 nucleotides are TGCAGCGTTGAGCCCCATTTCACAGATACGCAGTATTTT.

The chain combines TRBV18 with TRBJ2-1; 12 positions agree with TRBD2. Trimming took 3 bases from V and 5 from J; bases not matched to a gene: 14. There are 19 residues in the CDR3. CDR1 KGHSH and CDR2 LQKENI come from the germline V gene. CDR3: CASSPWTSGNRRGNNEQFF. In DNA, the CDR3 is TGTGCCAGCTCACCGTGGACTAGCGGGAACCGGCGGGGAAACAATGAGCAGTTCTTC.

This clonotype was detected only a few times. The chain has TRBV24-1 and TRBJ1-1; a weak D match, TRBD1 (5 bases). Looked up from germline, CDR1 is KGHDR and CDR2 is SFDVKD. Trimming took 3 bases from V and 6 from J, leaving 7 bases between them. The CDR3 runs to 12 residues. CDR3 bases: TGTGCCACCAGTGATACAGGCCCTGAAGCTTTCTTT. Protein sequence: CATSDTGPEAFF.

The chain links TRBV4-1 to TRBJ2-7; maybe TRBD1 (5 bases). CDR1 and CDR2 from the germline V gene are MGHRA and YSYEKL. The ends were cut back, 7 bases at V and 2 bases at J, with 12 bases in the middle. This CDR3 contains 13 residues. Written as DNA, the CDR3 is TGCGCCAGCAAAGACAGTGGGGCCTACGAGCAGTACTTC. Its translation is CASKDSGAYEQYF.

V gene TRBV25-1 combines with J gene TRBJ1-2; D possibly corresponds to TRBD1 (5 bases). Between the trimmed V and J ends, which lost 6 bases and 4 bases, there was a span of 12 bases. The length of the CDR3 is 13 residues. The germline CDR1 and CDR2 sequences are MGHDK and SYGVNS. CDR3 in DNA: TGTGCCAGCAGACAGGAGGGTTCCTATGGCTACACCTTC. Translating gives CASRQEGSYGYTF.

The chain links TRBV18 to TRBJ2-7, with 9 bases identical to TRBD1. This CDR3 is built from 13 residues. CDR1 and CDR2 (germline): KGHSH, LQKENI. Unmatched junction bases numbered 4, after V lost 4 bases and J lost 6 bases. The CDR3 reads CASSQWTGVEQYF. The DNA of the CDR3 is TGTGCCAGCTCACAATGGACAGGGGTCGAGCAGTACTTC.

This rearrangement joins TRBV6-6 to TRBJ2-7; possibly TRBD2 for D (7 bases). The CDR3 has 14 amino acids. V was pared by 2 bases and J by 3 bases, with 11 bases between. Germline V gene sequence: CDR1 MNHNY, CDR2 SVGAGI (reference sequence). CDR3 amino acids: CASSYGGAYYEQYF. CDR3 DNA sequence: TGTGCCAGCAGTTACGGGGGGGCTTACTACGAGCAGTACTTC.

The rearrangement joins TRBV9 to TRBJ2-7; D is perhaps TRBD1 (6 bases). The germline V gene has CDR1 SGDLS and CDR2 YYNGEE. The V and J ends lost 0 bases and 0 bases respectively, with 10 bases between them. This CDR3 is 15 amino acids long. The chain's CDR3 is CASSVADSLSYEQYF. CDR3 bases: TGTGCCAGCAGCGTAGCGGACAGCCTCTCCTACGAGCAGTACTTC.